This TCR beta chain was documented in a study of shared clonotypes between healthy human individuals. The wider study: Plates per donor: three CD4 naive, three CD4 memory, two CD8 naive, one CD8 memory.

The donor cohort consisted entirely of Caucasian adults residing in Nashville, Tennessee. Germline V gene lookup returns CDR1 KGHSH and CDR2 LQKENI. CDR3 size: 14 residues. V lost 4 bases, J lost 4 bases, and 12 bases lay in between. Assay execution took place at the deep level. The assay was immunoSEQ multiplex PCR, and TCRdb's table has in-frame clones only and misses some. The sample has roughly 2.2 million clones, approximately 93% seen once. Sequenced material: naive CD4+ T cells from PBMCs. The subset is: CD45RA+ positively selected. The TCR comes from a man between 18 and 35 years old in good health. Some clones in this sample may be carry-over from other donors' samples. The chain joins TRBV18 to TRBJ2-3; D gene ambiguous. The CDR3 sequence: CASSLIGPPDTQYF. The CDR3 coding sequence is TGTGCCAGCTCACTCATAGGGCCCCCAGATACGCAGTATTTT.